Shown below are 24 T cell receptor beta chains from a single sample sequenced in a study of T cells in Graves' hyperthyroidism and ophthalmopathy. Amplified TCR beta CDR3 regions derived from RNA transcripts. The primer set for the first-round RT-PCR of the TCR CDR3 was HTBI. Each CDR3 protein gets one entry after TCRdb re-called the multiplex PCR reads with MiXCR. The sample consists of around 490,000 distinct CDR3 sequences, nearly 20% of them appearing once. Sequencing was done on a sample of blood. The receptors shown here come from a man aged 40-49 years with Graves' ophthalmopathy.

This clonotype was observed a few times. This sequence joins TRBV6-1 and TRBJ1-3, with a weak D call TRBD1 (5 bases). V lost 8 bases and J lost 0, with 14 bases in between. Germline CDR1 reads MNHNS; CDR2 reads SASEGT. This CDR3 contains 15 residues. This chain's CDR3 is CASRRGMVSGNTIYF. CDR3 nucleotide sequence: TGTGCCAGCCGCCGGGGGATGGTCTCTGGAAACACCATATATTTT.

This clonotype was counted many times. The chain carries TRBV30 and TRBJ2-7; D call uncertain. With 1 base removed from V and 5 bases from J, the gap between germline ends came to 6 bases. Germline lookup yields CDR1 GTSNPN and CDR2 SVGIG (reference sequence). CDR3 length equals 11 residues. CDR3 region: CAWSAGHEQYF. The CDR3 DNA follows: TGTGCCTGGAGTGCGGGCCACGAGCAGTACTTC.

The chain employs TRBV6-1 and TRBJ1-4, with 8 positions matching TRBD1. V was clipped by 6 bases and J by 12 bases; unmatched bases: 6. This CDR3 is built from 12 residues. Germline values: CDR1 MNHNS, CDR2 SASEGT. The CDR3 is CASRDREVQLFF. The CDR3 coding sequence is TGTGCCAGCAGGGACAGGGAAGTCCAACTGTTTTTT.

The chain combines TRBV6-6 with TRBJ2-7; D gene uncertain. Germline assignment: CDR1 MNHNY and CDR2 SVGAGI (reference sequence). The CDR3 extends over 16 amino acids. V gave up 0 bases and J gave up 2 bases, with 14 bases separating them. CDR3 nucleotides: TGTGCCAGCAGTTACTCGACTTCAGGTAGCACCTACGAGCAGTACTTC. Residues: CASSYSTSGSTYEQYF.

The genes are TRBV12-3 or TRBV12-4 and TRBJ1-5, with D possibly matching TRBD1 (5 bases). The CDR3 sequence is 16 residues long. Trimming shortened V by 6 bases and J by 4 bases, and 19 bases separated the two germline ends. CDR3 protein: CASSLHGGVGNQPQHF. The CDR3 DNA reads as TGTGCCAGCAGCCTGCACGGGGGGGTTGGTAATCAGCCCCAGCATTTT.

The J gene is TRBJ2-1, the V gene TRBV10-2, with D unclear. Germline values: CDR1 WSHSY, CDR2 SAAADI. The CDR3 contains 11 residues. Trimming took 5 bases from V and 12 from J, leaving 11 bases between them. CDR3 DNA sequence: TGCGCCAGCAGTCCAGGCACCGTGCAGTTCTTC. Its protein product is CASSPGTVQFF.

This clonotype was found a few times. The chain uses TRBV15 and TRBJ2-3, with 9 bases that match TRBD1. Germline values: CDR1 LNHNV, CDR2 YYDKDF (reference sequence). The CDR3 sequence is 16 residues long. V trimming: 0 bases; J trimming: 4 bases; junction bases outside the gene matches: 5. CDR3 sequence: CATSRDYGTGSDTQYF. As DNA, the CDR3 is TGTGCCACCAGCAGAGATTACGGGACAGGGTCAGATACGCAGTATTTT.

Ten or more counts support this clonotype. The V gene is TRBV12-3 or TRBV12-4, the J gene TRBJ1-1; D call uncertain. The length of the CDR3 is 14 residues. V dropped 3 bases and J dropped 4 bases, with 12 bases sitting between them. CDR3 sequence reads: CASSFNPGSTEAFF. The CDR3 DNA reads TGTGCCAGCAGTTTCAATCCCGGCAGCACTGAAGCTTTCTTT.

V gene TRBV5-5 combines with J gene TRBJ1-2; a weak D match, TRBD1 (5 bases). The germline V gene has CDR1 SGHKS and CDR2 YYEKEE (reference sequence). This CDR3 spans 17 amino acids. V was trimmed by 4 bases and J by 0 bases, leaving 19 bases between them. The CDR3 protein is CASSLGFQPGTNYGYTF. The CDR3 DNA follows: TGTGCCAGCAGCCTAGGATTCCAACCAGGGACTAACTATGGCTACACCTTC.

V and J are TRBV27 and TRBJ2-7; 8 bases line up with TRBD1. The CDR3 totals 14 residues. The V gene end was trimmed by 3 bases and the J gene end by 2 bases; junction bases not matched to a gene: 3. The germline gives CDR1 MNHEY, CDR2 SMNVEV (reference sequence). The CDR3: CASSFKQGAYEQYF. DNA of the CDR3: TGTGCCAGCAGTTTCAAACAGGGGGCCTACGAGCAGTACTTC.

This clonotype has ten or more counts. The chain is built from TRBV18 and TRBJ2-7, with unresolved D. The CDR3 contains 14 residues. The germline V gene has CDR1 KGHSH and CDR2 LQKENI. The V and J ends lost 1 base and 0 bases respectively, with 7 bases between them. The CDR3 bases are TGTGCCAGCTCACCACGCCGTAGCTCCTACGAGCAGTACTTC. This translates into CASSPRRSSYEQYF.

In its sample, this clonotype was seen a few times. The J gene is TRBJ1-2, the V gene TRBV15, with D possibly matching TRBD1 (5 bases). Germline V gene sequence: CDR1 LNHNV, CDR2 YYDKDF (reference sequence). This CDR3 contains 11 residues. Trimming stripped 5 bases from V and 7 bases from J, with 8 bases between. As DNA, the CDR3 is TGTGCCACCAGCGTTGGGGGTGGCTACACCTTC. Translating gives CATSVGGGYTF.

This clonotype was seen only a few times. The chain combines TRBV15 with TRBJ2-2; D tentatively fits TRBD1 or TRBD2 (6 bases each). Germline-derived CDR1 and CDR2 are LNHNV and YYDKDF (reference sequence). Trimming shortened V by 0 bases and J by 1 base, and 9 bases separated the two germline ends. This CDR3 has 16 residues. Here the CDR3 DNA reads TGTGCCACCAGCAGAGATGCGGGACAGAACACCGGGGAGCTGTTTTTT. It encodes CATSRDAGQNTGELFF. The full variable domain, in which reference TRBV15 and TRBJ2-2 provide the parts outside the CDR3, is DAMVIQNPRYQVTQFGKPVTLSCSQTLNHNVMYWYQQKSSQAPKLLFHYYDKDFNNEADTPDNFQSRRPNTSFCFLDIRSPGLGDTAMYLCATSRDAGQNTGELFFGEGSRLTVL.

There are a few counts of this clonotype. The chain has TRBV20-1 and TRBJ2-1; 9 bases map to TRBD2. The J segment lost 6 bases and the V segment lost 0 bases, leaving 21 bases of the junction unmatched. The CDR3 runs to 20 residues. CDR1 and CDR2 (germline): DFQATT, SNEGSKA (reference sequence). The CDR3 sequence: CSARDRRSVLFSGSVNEQFF. The CDR3 DNA follows: TGCAGTGCTAGAGATCGGCGGTCCGTCCTTTTTAGCGGGAGTGTCAATGAGCAGTTCTTC.

This clonotype came up a few times. The rearrangement links TRBV4-2 to TRBJ2-1; D tentatively reads TRBD1 or TRBD2 (5 bases each). CDR3 length equals 14 residues. Trimming stripped 2 bases from V and 8 bases from J, with 13 bases between. Germline CDR1 is LGHNA and CDR2 is YNFKEQ. Here the CDR3 DNA reads TGTGCCAGCAGCCAAAGATGGGGGTCGGATGAGCAGTTCTTC. Its protein is CASSQRWGSDEQFF.

This clonotype was observed a handful of times. The chain carries TRBV20-1 and TRBJ2-5; 7 nucleotides line up with TRBD1. Germline V lookup: CDR1 DFQATT, CDR2 SNEGSKA (reference sequence). This CDR3 is 15 amino acids long. J was trimmed by 3 bases and V by 0 bases; bases with no gene match: 7. CDR3 loop: CSARDPTGIKETQYF. The DNA for the CDR3 is TGCAGTGCTAGAGATCCGACAGGGATAAAAGAGACCCAGTACTTC.

This clonotype was picked up a small number of times. V is TRBV10-3 and J is TRBJ1-1; unclear D gene. This CDR3 comprises 12 residues. The V gene's germline CDR1 is ENHRY and CDR2 SYGVKD. Trimming took 6 bases from V and 1 from J, leaving 6 bases between them. The CDR3 DNA reads as TGTGCCATCAGCAGTAGGAACACTGAAGCTTTCTTT. Its translation: CAISSRNTEAFF.

This clonotype has just a few counts. CDR3 nucleotide sequence: TGTGCCAGCAGTTACTCGGGTATAACTAATGAAAAACTGTTTTTT. Translating gives CASSYSGITNEKLFF. The V call is TRBV6-5, the J call TRBJ1-4; D not certain. The length of the CDR3 is 15 residues. Per germline, CDR1 MNHEY and CDR2 SVGAGI. The germline V and J ends were trimmed by 0 bases and 1 base, with 6 bases remaining between them.

This clonotype was detected only a few times. This chain connects TRBV29-1 to TRBJ2-4; 8 positions match TRBD2. The germline V gene encodes CDR1 SQVTM and CDR2 ANQGSEA. V shed 4 bases, J shed 6 bases, and the junction held 8 bases outside the gene matches. The CDR3 contains 14 residues. The CDR3 DNA reads TGCAGCGTTGTACTCACTAGCGGACTAAACATTCAGTACTTC. The encoded protein is CSVVLTSGLNIQYF. The full variable domain, with the rest looked up from reference TRBV29-1 and TRBJ2-4, is SAVISQKPSRDICQRGTSLTIQCQVDSQVTMMFWYRQQPGQSLTLIATANQGSEATYESGFVIDKFPISRPNLTFSTLTVSNMSPEDSSIYLCSVVLTSGLNIQYFGAGTRLSVL.

This rearrangement joins TRBV27 to TRBJ1-1, with TRBD1 identical over 7 bases. V was pared by 5 bases and J by 3 bases, with 6 bases of the junction left unmatched. Germline lookup yields CDR1 MNHEY and CDR2 SMNVEV (reference sequence). The length of the CDR3 is 14 residues. The CDR3 bases are TGTGCCAGCAGTCTCATGACAGGGTACACTGAAGCTTTCTTT. It encodes CASSLMTGYTEAFF.

The table lists this clonotype with a few counts. The J gene is TRBJ1-5, the V gene TRBV6-2 or TRBV6-3, with a tentative D call TRBD1 (5 bases). Between the trimmed V and J ends, which lost 5 bases and 4 bases, there was a span of 15 bases. In germline, CDR1 is MNHEY, CDR2 SVGEGT. The CDR3 spans 15 residues. CDR3 loop: CASSAPGTGNQPQHF. For the CDR3, the DNA is TGTGCCAGCAGTGCACCCGGGACGGGAAATCAGCCCCAGCATTTT.

This clonotype was detected a few times. The chain combines TRBV12-3 or TRBV12-4 with TRBJ2-1, with 9 bases fitting TRBD2. The CDR3 totals 12 residues. The junction had 4 bases not matched to a gene; V was cut back by 7 bases and J by 9 bases. The CDR3 DNA follows: TGTGCCAGCACCGCGGGAGGGCCTGAGCAGTTCTTC. Its protein product is CASTAGGPEQFF.

Many counts were recorded for this clonotype. This sequence joins TRBV18 and TRBJ1-5; D perhaps matches TRBD1 (5 bases). Germline V gives CDR1 KGHSH, CDR2 LQKENI. The V end was cut by 8 bases, the J end by 3 bases, with 11 bases between. The CDR3 is 13 amino acids. The CDR3 nucleotides read TGTGCCAGCGCAACAGGCACCAATCAGCCCCAGCATTTT. It translates to CASATGTNQPQHF.

Many counts were recorded for this clonotype. The chain carries TRBV12-3 or TRBV12-4 and TRBJ2-3; 10 bases agree with TRBD2. Trimming cost V 5 bases and J 1 base; bases outside gene matches: 6. CDR3 length: 16 residues. DNA for the CDR3: TGTGCCAGCAGTGTCCTAGCGGGAGTGGGCACAGATACGCAGTATTTT. This gives the protein CASSVLAGVGTDTQYF.